This TCR beta chain was sequenced for a study of blood T cell repertoires in COVID-19. Study information: Acute-phase and convalescent COVID-19 samples originated in the United States, Italy and Spain.

Germline lookup yields CDR1 SNHLY and CDR2 FYNNEI. V was clipped by 1 base and J by 11 bases, with 11 bases between them. This CDR3 is 13 amino acids long. Data came from immunoSEQ multiplex PCR; TCRdb stores just in-frame clones and leaves some out. The sample records about 68,000 clones, 86% being singletons. Sequenced input: peripheral blood. The rearrangement joins TRBV2 to TRBJ1-4; D might be TRBD1 (5 bases). This receptor was taken from a man in his forties or fifties with acute or convalescent COVID-19. In DNA, the CDR3 is TGTGCCAGCAGTGAAGGCAGGGAAGGGAAACTGTTTTTT. Its protein product is CASSEGREGKLFF.